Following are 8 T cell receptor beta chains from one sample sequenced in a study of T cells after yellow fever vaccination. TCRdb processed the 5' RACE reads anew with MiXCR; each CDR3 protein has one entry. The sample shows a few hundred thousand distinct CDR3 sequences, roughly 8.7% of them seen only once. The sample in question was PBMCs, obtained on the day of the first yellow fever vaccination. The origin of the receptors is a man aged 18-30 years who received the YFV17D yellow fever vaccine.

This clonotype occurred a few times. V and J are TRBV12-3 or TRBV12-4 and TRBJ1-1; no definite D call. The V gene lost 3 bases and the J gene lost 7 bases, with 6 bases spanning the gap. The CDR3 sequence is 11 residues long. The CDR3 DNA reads TGTGCCAGCAGTTTGGGTATTGAAGCTTTCTTT. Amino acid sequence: CASSLGIEAFF.

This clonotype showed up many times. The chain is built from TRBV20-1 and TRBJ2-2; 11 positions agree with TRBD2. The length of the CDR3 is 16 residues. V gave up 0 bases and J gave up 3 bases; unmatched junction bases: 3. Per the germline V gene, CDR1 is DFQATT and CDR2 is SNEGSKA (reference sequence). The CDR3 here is CSARDPSGGHTGELFF. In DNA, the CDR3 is TGCAGTGCTAGAGATCCTAGCGGGGGGCACACCGGGGAGCTGTTTTTT.

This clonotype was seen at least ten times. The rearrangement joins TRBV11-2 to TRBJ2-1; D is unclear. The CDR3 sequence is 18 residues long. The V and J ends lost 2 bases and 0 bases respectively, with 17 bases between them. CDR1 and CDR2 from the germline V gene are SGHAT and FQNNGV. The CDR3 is CASSLQWGDSPSYNEQFF. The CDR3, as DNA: TGTGCCAGCAGCTTACAATGGGGTGACTCCCCCTCCTACAATGAGCAGTTCTTC. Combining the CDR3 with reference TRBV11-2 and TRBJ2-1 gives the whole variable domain EAGVAQSPRYKIIEKRQSVAFWCNPISGHATLYWYQQILGQGPKLLIQFQNNGVVDDSQLPKDRFSAERLKGVDSTLKIQPAKLEDSAVYLCASSLQWGDSPSYNEQFFGPGTRLTVL.

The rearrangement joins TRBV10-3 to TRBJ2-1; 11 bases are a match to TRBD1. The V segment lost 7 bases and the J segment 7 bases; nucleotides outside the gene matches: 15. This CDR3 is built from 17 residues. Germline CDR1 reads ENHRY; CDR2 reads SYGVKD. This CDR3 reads CAITKQTGTGGVNEQFF. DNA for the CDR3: TGTGCCATCACCAAGCAAACCGGGACAGGGGGGGTAAATGAGCAGTTCTTC.

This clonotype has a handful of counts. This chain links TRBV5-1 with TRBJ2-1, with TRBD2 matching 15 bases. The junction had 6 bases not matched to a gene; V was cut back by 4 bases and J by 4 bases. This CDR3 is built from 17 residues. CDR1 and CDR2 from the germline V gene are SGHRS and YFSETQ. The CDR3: CASSLTGTSGGYNEQFF. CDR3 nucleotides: TGCGCCAGCAGCCTGACCGGGACTAGCGGGGGGTACAATGAGCAGTTCTTC.

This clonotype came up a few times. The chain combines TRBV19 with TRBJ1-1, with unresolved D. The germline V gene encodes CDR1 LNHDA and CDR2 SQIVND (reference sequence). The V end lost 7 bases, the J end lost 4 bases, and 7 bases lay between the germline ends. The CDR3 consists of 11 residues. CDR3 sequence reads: CASKKATEAFF. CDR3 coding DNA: TGTGCCAGTAAGAAAGCCACTGAAGCTTTCTTT. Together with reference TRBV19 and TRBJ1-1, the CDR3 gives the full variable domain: DGGITQSPKYLFRKEGQNVTLSCEQNLNHDAMYWYRQDPGQGLRLIYYSQIVNDFQKGDIAEGYSVSREKKESFPLTVTSAQKNPTAFYLCASKKATEAFFGQGTRLTVV.

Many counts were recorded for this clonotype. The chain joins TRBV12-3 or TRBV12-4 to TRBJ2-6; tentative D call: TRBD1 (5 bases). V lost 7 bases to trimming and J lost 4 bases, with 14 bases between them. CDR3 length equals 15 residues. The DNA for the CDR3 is TGTGCCAGCACCGTAGGGGCGCGGGGGGCCAACGTCCTGACTTTC. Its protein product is CASTVGARGANVLTF.

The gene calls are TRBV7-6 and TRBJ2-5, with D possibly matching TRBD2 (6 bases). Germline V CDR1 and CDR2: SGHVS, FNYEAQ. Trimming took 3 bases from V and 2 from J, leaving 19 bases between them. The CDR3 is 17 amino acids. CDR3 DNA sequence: TGTGCCAGCAGCTTTATCCCGGCGGCTAGCGTACAAGAGACCCAGTACTTC. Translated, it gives CASSFIPAASVQETQYF.